The next 16 T cell receptor beta chains were all read from a single sample in a study of T-cell reconstitution after alpha-beta-depleted transplantation in children. The TCRbeta library incorporated unique molecular identifiers. TCRdb itself ran the PCR reads through MiXCR, one entry per CDR3 protein. This sample yields a few hundred thousand distinct CDR3 sequences, of which roughly 27% are seen a single time; around a third belongs to the top ten. The sequenced sample was PBMCs, obtained before TCRalphabeta/CD19-depleted stem cell transplant. The receptors were sampled from a boy in the first two years of life with Wiskott-Aldrich syndrome, due to receive a stem cell transplant.

This clonotype was observed once. This chain joins TRBV7-9 and TRBJ2-1; possibly TRBD2 for D (6 bases). V gave up 5 bases and J gave up 0 bases, with 14 bases separating them. Per the germline V gene, CDR1 is SEHNR and CDR2 is FQNEAQ (reference sequence). CDR3 length equals 16 residues. For the CDR3, the DNA is TGTGCCAGCAGCGGCTTCGGGGGTAGCTCCTACAATGAGCAGTTCTTC. It is translated as CASSGFGGSSYNEQFF.

In its sample, this clonotype was seen a few times. V usage is TRBV5-1 and J usage is TRBJ2-4; TRBD1 or TRBD2 may be the D gene (5 bases each). Trimming cost V 0 bases and J 5 bases, with 12 bases left between them. This CDR3 is built from 15 residues. CDR1 and CDR2 (germline): SGHRS, YFSETQ. CDR3 sequence reads: CASSLVRGRENIQYF. DNA for the CDR3: TGCGCCAGCAGCTTGGTGAGGGGCCGAGAAAACATTCAGTACTTC.

The chain carries TRBV27 and TRBJ1-5; D gene uncertain. The CDR3 has 13 amino acids. V lost 3 bases and J lost 5, with 8 bases in between. CDR1 and CDR2 from the germline V gene are MNHEY and SMNVEV (reference sequence). This CDR3 reads CASSFRSDQPQHF. DNA of the CDR3: TGTGCCAGCAGTTTTCGTTCAGATCAGCCCCAGCATTTT.

This clonotype was seen only a few times. The chain recombines TRBV29-1 with TRBJ1-5; D not resolved. Trimming took 1 base from V and 1 from J, leaving 5 bases between them. The CDR3 consists of 13 residues. Germline lookup yields CDR1 SQVTM and CDR2 ANQGSEA. For the CDR3, the DNA is TGCAGCGTTGAAGTGGGGAGCAATCAGCCCCAGCATTTT. It translates to CSVEVGSNQPQHF.

The J gene is TRBJ2-1, the V gene TRBV24-1; TRBD2 matches at 8 bases. Germline CDR1 and CDR2: KGHDR and SFDVKD. The CDR3 is 24 residues long. The junction had 28 bases not matched to a gene; V was cut back by 1 base and J by 3 bases. The CDR3 reads CATSDFLRMRGVRRGAGIYNEQFF. CDR3 nucleotides: TGTGCCACCAGTGATTTTCTTCGCATGCGGGGGGTGCGCCGAGGAGCGGGAATCTACAATGAGCAGTTCTTC.

This clonotype has only a few counts. The rearrangement links TRBV20-1 to TRBJ2-1; D ambiguous. This CDR3 is 11 amino acids long. The V gene lost 5 bases and the J gene lost 9 bases, with 11 bases spanning the gap. Germline CDR1 reads DFQATT; CDR2 reads SNEGSKA (reference sequence). The CDR3 nucleotides are TGCAGTGCTCTCTTGTCGGGTGAGCAGTTCTTC. It specifies CSALLSGEQFF.

This clonotype was seen a handful of times. V gene TRBV6-1 combines with J gene TRBJ2-2; D is ambiguous. CDR3 length equals 17 residues. Trimming removed 5 bases at V and 5 bases at J, with 21 bases between. Germline CDR1 reads MNHNS; CDR2 reads SASEGT. DNA of the CDR3: TGTGCCAGCAGTATTTTTTATGGCTCACCTCTGACCGGGGAGCTGTTTTTT. It specifies CASSIFYGSPLTGELFF.

V usage is TRBV14 and J usage is TRBJ2-1; D is perhaps TRBD1 (5 bases). The CDR3 is 15 amino acids. V lost 4 bases, J lost 3 bases, and 13 bases lay in between. The germline CDR1 and CDR2 sequences are SGHDN and FVKESK. The CDR3 spells CASSLGRVCYNEQFF. In nucleotides, the CDR3 is TGTGCCAGCAGCCTGGGCAGGGTTTGCTACAATGAGCAGTTCTTC.

The chain joins TRBV4-2 to TRBJ2-3; D is unresolved. Germline lookup yields CDR1 LGHNA and CDR2 YNFKEQ. The CDR3 is made up of 14 amino acids. The V and J ends lost 3 bases and 1 base respectively, with 8 bases between them. Written as DNA, the CDR3 is TGTGCCAGCAGCCAGGGCCTTGGCACAGATACGCAGTATTTT. The encoded protein is CASSQGLGTDTQYF.

This clonotype has just a few counts. The genes are TRBV7-2 and TRBJ2-7; 11 bases are a match to TRBD1. There are 16 residues in the CDR3. Germline CDR1 is SGHTA and CDR2 is FQGNSA. Unmatched junction bases numbered 10, after V lost 5 bases and J lost 4 bases. The CDR3 sequence: CASSQRTGQGGYEQYF. The CDR3 DNA is TGTGCCAGCAGCCAAAGAACGGGACAGGGGGGGTACGAGCAGTACTTC.

V gene TRBV20-1 combines with J gene TRBJ2-5; tentative D call: TRBD1 (6 bases). The V and J ends lost 3 bases and 2 bases respectively, with 13 bases between them. Germline CDR1 and CDR2: DFQATT and SNEGSKA (reference sequence). This CDR3 comprises 14 residues. CDR3 residues: CSASLWTVQETQYF. CDR3 DNA sequence: TGCAGTGCTAGCCTATGGACAGTTCAAGAGACCCAGTACTTC.

Note on this clonotype: A read error may account for a junction end that differs from germline. This chain uses TRBV12-3 or TRBV12-4 with TRBJ2-1; 7 bases agree with TRBD2. The CDR3 contains 16 residues. CDR3 nucleotide sequence: TGTGCCAGCGGTTTAGCTCTAGCGGAGATCTACAATGAGCAGTTCTTC. Translation gives CASGLALAEIYNEQFF.

The sample holds a few counts of this clonotype. The chain employs TRBV5-1 and TRBJ2-2, with no clear D. V was clipped by 1 base and J by 9 bases, with 10 bases between them. This CDR3 contains 13 residues. CDR1 is SGHRS and CDR2 is YFSETQ in the germline V gene. The CDR3 sequence is CASSLNTVRELFF. For the CDR3, the DNA is TGCGCCAGCAGCTTGAACACTGTCCGGGAGCTGTTTTTT.

The chain carries TRBV12-3 or TRBV12-4 and TRBJ2-1; 10 positions agree with TRBD2. This CDR3 has 15 residues. J was trimmed by 8 bases and V by 4 bases; bases with no gene match: 8. The CDR3 region has the DNA TGTGCCAGCAGTTCCACTAGCGGGATGGTCTATGAGCAGTTCTTC. Translating it yields CASSSTSGMVYEQFF.

This clonotype turned up a few times. The rearrangement links TRBV18 to TRBJ2-3; possible D gene TRBD2, 5 bases. The germline gives CDR1 KGHSH, CDR2 LQKENI. The CDR3 runs 14 residues. V lost 4 bases and J lost 3, with 11 bases in between. CDR3 residues: CASSLQPGTDTQYF. CDR3 DNA: TGTGCCAGCTCACTCCAACCGGGGACAGATACGCAGTATTTT.

This sequence joins TRBV3-1 and TRBJ2-1; D tentatively reads TRBD1 or TRBD2 (5 bases each). This CDR3 region has 14 residues. The V end lost 5 bases, the J end lost 4 bases, and 12 bases lay between the germline ends. Germline lookup yields CDR1 LGHDT and CDR2 YNNKEL (reference sequence). The CDR3 DNA sequence: TGTGCCAGCAGCTCAAACGGGGCGTACAATGAGCAGTTCTTC. Amino acids: CASSSNGAYNEQFF.